The rows below give T cell receptor beta chains drawn from one sample of a study of post-analysis software for immune sequencing data. TCRdb ran MiXCR on the PCR reads and lists one entry per CDR3 protein. The data show 450,000 to 700,000 distinct CDR3 sequences, around 40% seen once. Sequenced sample: blood. Receptors originate from a girl aged 10 to 17 with multiple sclerosis. Both conserved end residues are part of each CDR3. The order of the fields is V gene, clone size, J gene, D gene, CDR3 protein, CDR3 DNA. The D gene is left open where the match is weak. Expanded clones are given a class, and other clones once, few, many or no size at all.

TRBV27	-	TRBJ2-7	TRBD2	CASSLSKLAGVHEQYF	TGTGCCAGCAGTTTATCGAAACTAGCGGGAGTACACGAGCAGTACTTC
TRBV27	-	TRBJ1-2	TRBD1	CASSFAPLDRGHNYGYTF	TGTGCCAGCAGTTTTGCCCCTCTGGACAGGGGGCATAACTATGGCTACACCTTC
TRBV9	once	TRBJ2-7	TRBD1	CASSVTGTGGYEQYF	TGTGCCAGCAGCGTAACCGGGACAGGGGGCTACGAGCAGTACTTC
TRBV20-1	-	TRBJ2-7	-	CSARARDQTYEQYF	TGCAGTGCTAGGGCAAGGGACCAAACCTACGAGCAGTACTTC
TRBV20-1	few	TRBJ2-6	-	CSAREVGQRTSSGANVLTF	TGCAGTGCTAGGGAGGTCGGGCAGCGAACGAGCTCTGGGGCCAACGTCCTGACTTTC
TRBV7-9	-	TRBJ2-3	-	CASSSGGGVTDTQYF	TGTGCCAGCAGCTCAGGAGGGGGAGTTACAGATACGCAGTATTTT
TRBV27	-	TRBJ2-1	TRBD2	CASNMLAGGSYNEQFF	TGTGCCAGCAATATGCTAGCGGGGGGGTCCTACAATGAGCAGTTCTTC
TRBV13	-	TRBJ2-7	-	CASSLEGHQPTYEQYF	TGTGCCAGCAGCTTAGAGGGCCACCAACCCACCTACGAGCAGTACTTC
TRBV5-1	few	TRBJ2-3	-	CASSSAGTSTDTQYF	TGCGCCAGCAGCTCCGCGGGGACTAGCACAGATACGCAGTATTTT
TRBV6-4	-	TRBJ2-7	-	CASSDVARPYEQYF	TGTGCCAGCAGTGACGTGGCTCGACCCTACGAGCAGTACTTC
TRBV5-1	-	TRBJ2-7	-	CASSLYASPHEQYF	TGCGCCAGCAGCTTGTACGCTAGCCCCCATGAGCAGTACTTC
TRBV6-5	few	TRBJ2-1	-	CASRLDTSYNEQFF	TGTGCCAGTCGGTTGGACACCTCCTACAATGAGCAGTTCTTC
TRBV29-1	few	TRBJ1-2	-	CSVSAYYIRLNYGYTF	TGCAGCGTTTCCGCTTACTACATTAGGCTTAACTATGGCTACACCTTC
TRBV28	-	TRBJ2-7	-	CASCTGISYEQYF	TGTGCCAGTTGTACAGGGATCTCCTACGAGCAGTACTTC
TRBV6-5	-	TRBJ1-2	-	CASRNGYTF	TGTGCCAGCAGAAATGGCTACACCTTC
TRBV4-2	-	TRBJ1-2	-	CASSQEVFSGHYGYTF	TGTGCCAGCAGCCAAGAGGTGTTTTCAGGACACTATGGCTACACCTTC
TRBV5-7	once	TRBJ2-1	TRBD1	CASSLIGQGFNNEQFF	TGTGCCAGCAGCTTGATCGGACAGGGGTTCAACAATGAGCAGTTCTTC
TRBV12-3/TRBV12-4	-	TRBJ2-3	-	CASGEAGRTDTQYF	TGTGCCAGCGGGGAAGCGGGTCGCACAGATACGCAGTATTTT
TRBV4-1	-	TRBJ1-4	-	CASSQPTLPGRNEKLFF	TGCGCCAGCAGCCAACCTACCCTACCGGGAAGGAATGAAAAACTGTTTTTT